The 5 T cell receptor beta chains reported below all come from one sample, sequenced in a study of Graves' ophthalmopathy and Graves' hyperthyroidism. Transcripts of RNA were the source for amplifying TCR beta CDR3 regions. An opening RT-PCR round employed HTBI primers and preceded a second-round multiplex PCR. TCRdb re-called the multiplex PCR reads with MiXCR, one entry per CDR3 protein. The sample has about 620,000 distinct CDR3 sequences; 20% to 25% are singletons. The sample consisted of peripheral blood. The source is a woman under 30 with stable Graves' hyperthyroidism. Some clones in this sample may be carry-over from other donors' samples.

Concerning this clonotype itself: This may come from a read error, since a much larger clone is one base off. V usage is TRBV7-2 and J usage is TRBJ2-7, with TRBD1 matching 7 bases. The CDR3 totals 13 residues. The germline gives CDR1 SGHTA, CDR2 FQGNSA. The CDR3 DNA follows: TGTGCCAGCAGCATCGACAGGGTCCACGAGCCGTACTTC. It yields the protein CASSIDRVHEPYF. Filled out from reference TRBV7-2 and TRBJ2-7, the complete variable domain reads GAGVSQSPSNKVTEKGKDVELRCDPISGHTALYWYRQSLGQGLEFLIYFQGNSAPDKSGLPSDRFSAERTGGSVSTLTIQRTQQEDSAVYLCASSIDRVHEPYFGPGTRLTVT.

There are many counts of this clonotype. The gene calls are TRBV20-1 and TRBJ1-1; D not certain. V lost 0 bases and J 4 bases, leaving 12 bases between the germline ends. The CDR3 sequence is 14 residues long. Germline assignment: CDR1 DFQATT and CDR2 SNEGSKA (reference sequence). The CDR3 DNA reads TGCAGTGCTAGAGACCGGACCAAGGGCACTGAAGCTTTCTTT. It encodes CSARDRTKGTEAFF.

There are a few counts of this clonotype. J is TRBJ1-2 and V is TRBV20-1; possible D gene TRBD1, 6 bases. Germline V lookup: CDR1 DFQATT, CDR2 SNEGSKA (reference sequence). With 5 bases removed from V and 0 bases from J, the gap between germline ends came to 13 bases. This CDR3 has 14 amino acids. This CDR3 reads CSADTGYANYGYTF. The CDR3 DNA reads TGCAGTGCTGATACAGGGTACGCTAACTATGGCTACACCTTC.

The chain has TRBV2 and TRBJ1-2; D is undetermined. Germline V lookup: CDR1 SNHLY, CDR2 FYNNEI. V was pared by 0 bases and J by 8 bases, with 16 bases between. This CDR3 spans 15 amino acids. The CDR3 region is CASSEALRKLGGYTF. The CDR3 DNA reads TGTGCCAGCAGTGAAGCGCTTCGGAAGTTAGGAGGCTACACCTTC.

This clonotype was detected many times. The chain recombines TRBV19 with TRBJ2-7, with TRBD1 matching over 9 bases. J was trimmed by 0 bases and V by 4 bases; bases with no gene match: 1. This CDR3 is 14 amino acids long. CDR1 and CDR2 from the germline V gene are LNHDA and SQIVND (reference sequence). CDR3 region: CASSKDRGSYEQYF. CDR3 DNA: TGTGCCAGTAGTAAGGACAGGGGCTCCTACGAGCAGTACTTC.